The TCR beta chain under discussion was sequenced for a study of T-cell reconstitution after alpha-beta-depleted transplantation in children. A note on this clonotype: The antigen remains undetermined.

Regarding the study as a whole: By about two months after transplant, alpha-beta T cells reportedly arose from several hundred graft clones that had expanded.

Unique molecular identifiers featured in how the TCRbeta library was prepared. TCRdb analysed the PCR reads with MiXCR anew, one entry per CDR3 protein. The top ten clones hold 14% of a sample with about 580,000 distinct CDR3 sequences, about 23% of them seen once. This sequence was found in a boy in the first two years of life who had a stem cell transplant for acute myeloid leukemia, so the T cells may come from the graft donor. The sequencing here drew on PBMCs, mostly from graft donor cells, taken 360 days after TCRalphabeta/CD19-depleted stem cell transplant.

The CDR3 bases are TGTGCCACCAGCAGAGTTGACAGGCGGGGCACAGATACGCAGTATTTT. Amino acid sequence: CATSRVDRRGTDTQYF. The V and J genes are TRBV15 and TRBJ2-3; the D gene is possibly TRBD1 (6 bases). Trimming took 1 base from V and 1 from J, leaving 12 bases between them. The CDR3 is made up of 16 amino acids. Germline-derived CDR1 and CDR2 are LNHNV and YYDKDF (reference sequence).